This T cell receptor beta chain was sequenced during a study of T cell changes during pregnancy in multiple sclerosis. The table came from immunoSEQ multiplex PCR; TCRdb's copy has only in-frame clones and leaves some out. In the table there are 49,000 or so clones, 92% of which are singletons. CDR1 and CDR2 from the germline V gene are SGHRS and YFSETQ. The CDR3 is 16 amino acids. Trimming cost V 2 bases and J 8 bases; bases outside gene matches: 12. The clonotype was recovered from a female donor with multiple sclerosis, enrolled in a pregnancy study. Material: peripheral blood, obtained in the third trimester of pregnancy. The chain carries TRBV5-1 and TRBJ1-2; TRBD1 aligns across 10 bases. The CDR3 here is CASSFPQGQGLRGYTF. As DNA, the CDR3 is TGCGCCAGCAGCTTCCCCCAGGGACAGGGGCTGCGGGGCTACACCTTC.